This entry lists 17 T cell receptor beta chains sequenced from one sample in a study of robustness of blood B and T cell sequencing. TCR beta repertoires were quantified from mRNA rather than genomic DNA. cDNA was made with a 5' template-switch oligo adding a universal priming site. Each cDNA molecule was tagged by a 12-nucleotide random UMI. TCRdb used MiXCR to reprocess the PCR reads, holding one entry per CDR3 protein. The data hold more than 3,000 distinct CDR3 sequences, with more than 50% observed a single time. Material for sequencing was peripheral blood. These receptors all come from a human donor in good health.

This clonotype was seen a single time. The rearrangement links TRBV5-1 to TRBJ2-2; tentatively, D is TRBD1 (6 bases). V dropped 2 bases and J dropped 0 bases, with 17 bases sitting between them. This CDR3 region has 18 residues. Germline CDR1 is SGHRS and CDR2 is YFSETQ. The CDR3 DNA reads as TGCGCCAGCAGCTTACTCCCGACAGGCGCCGCGAACACCGGGGAGCTGTTTTTT. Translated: CASSLLPTGAANTGELFF.

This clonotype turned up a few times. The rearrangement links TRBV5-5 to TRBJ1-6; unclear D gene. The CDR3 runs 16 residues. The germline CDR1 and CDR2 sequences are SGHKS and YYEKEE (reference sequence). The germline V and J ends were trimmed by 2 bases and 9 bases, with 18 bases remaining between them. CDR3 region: CASSLLAMGPISPLHF. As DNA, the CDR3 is TGTGCCAGCAGCTTACTGGCCATGGGCCCTATTTCACCCCTCCACTTT.

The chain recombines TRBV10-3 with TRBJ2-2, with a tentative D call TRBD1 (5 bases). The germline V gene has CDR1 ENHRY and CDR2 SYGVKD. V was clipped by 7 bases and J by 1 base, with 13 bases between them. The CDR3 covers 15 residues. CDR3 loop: CAITEQGGNTGELFF. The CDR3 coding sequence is TGTGCCATCACCGAGCAGGGTGGGAACACCGGGGAGCTGTTTTTT.

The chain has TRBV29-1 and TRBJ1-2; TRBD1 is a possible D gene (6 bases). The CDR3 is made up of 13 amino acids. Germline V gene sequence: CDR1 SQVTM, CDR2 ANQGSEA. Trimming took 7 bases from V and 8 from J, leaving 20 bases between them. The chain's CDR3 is CSAYREGVFGYTF. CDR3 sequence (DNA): TGCAGCGCCTACAGGGAGGGGGTTTTCGGCTACACCTTC.

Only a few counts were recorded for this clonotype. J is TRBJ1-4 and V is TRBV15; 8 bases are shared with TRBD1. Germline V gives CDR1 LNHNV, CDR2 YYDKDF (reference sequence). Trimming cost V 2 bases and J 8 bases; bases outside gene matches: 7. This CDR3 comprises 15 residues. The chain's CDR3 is CATSRQGAQSEKLFF. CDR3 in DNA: TGTGCCACCAGCAGACAGGGGGCGCAAAGCGAAAAACTGTTTTTT. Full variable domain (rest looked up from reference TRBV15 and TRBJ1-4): DAMVIQNPRYQVTQFGKPVTLSCSQTLNHNVMYWYQQKSSQAPKLLFHYYDKDFNNEADTPDNFQSRRPNTSFCFLDIRSPGLGDTAMYLCATSRQGAQSEKLFFGSGTQLSVL.

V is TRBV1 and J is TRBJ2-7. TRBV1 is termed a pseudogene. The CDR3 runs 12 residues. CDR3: CTTGSFSYEQYF. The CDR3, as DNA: TGCACCACAGGTAGTTTCTCCTACGAGCAGTACTTC.

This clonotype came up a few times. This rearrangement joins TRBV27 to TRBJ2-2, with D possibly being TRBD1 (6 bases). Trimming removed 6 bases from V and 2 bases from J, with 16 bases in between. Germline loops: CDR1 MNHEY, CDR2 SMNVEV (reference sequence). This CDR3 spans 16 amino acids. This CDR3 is CASSYDRRKNTGELFF. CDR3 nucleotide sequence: TGTGCCAGCAGCTACGACAGGCGCAAAAACACCGGGGAGCTGTTTTTT.

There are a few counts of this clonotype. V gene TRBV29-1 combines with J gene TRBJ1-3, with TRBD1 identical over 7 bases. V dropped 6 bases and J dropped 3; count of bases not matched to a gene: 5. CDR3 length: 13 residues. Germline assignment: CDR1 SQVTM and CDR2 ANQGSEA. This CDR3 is CSVTGHLGNTIYF. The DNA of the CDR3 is TGCAGCGTGACAGGGCATCTTGGAAACACCATATATTTT.

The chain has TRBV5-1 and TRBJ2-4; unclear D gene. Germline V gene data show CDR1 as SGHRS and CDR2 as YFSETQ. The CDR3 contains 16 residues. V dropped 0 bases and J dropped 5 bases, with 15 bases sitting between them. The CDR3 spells CASSLASGMRENIQYF. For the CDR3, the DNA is TGCGCCAGCAGCTTGGCCTCTGGGATGAGAGAAAACATTCAGTACTTC.

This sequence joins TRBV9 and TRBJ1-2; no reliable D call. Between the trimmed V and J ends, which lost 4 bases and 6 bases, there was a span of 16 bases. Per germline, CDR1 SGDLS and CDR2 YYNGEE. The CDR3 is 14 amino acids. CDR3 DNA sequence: TGTGCCAGCAGCCCGCCTCCGTGGGGTAATGGCTACACCTTC. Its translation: CASSPPPWGNGYTF.

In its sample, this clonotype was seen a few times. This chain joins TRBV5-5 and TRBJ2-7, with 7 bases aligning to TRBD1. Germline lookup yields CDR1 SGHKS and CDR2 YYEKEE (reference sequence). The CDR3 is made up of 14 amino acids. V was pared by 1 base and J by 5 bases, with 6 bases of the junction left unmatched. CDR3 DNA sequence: TGTGCCAGCAGCTTGCGGGTACAGGGGAACGAGCAGTACTTC. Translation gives CASSLRVQGNEQYF.

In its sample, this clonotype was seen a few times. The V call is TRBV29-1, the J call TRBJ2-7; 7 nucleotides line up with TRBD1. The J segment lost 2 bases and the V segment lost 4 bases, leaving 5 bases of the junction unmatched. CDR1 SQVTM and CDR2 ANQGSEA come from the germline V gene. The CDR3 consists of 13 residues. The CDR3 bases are TGCAGCGTTGGTGGCAGGGGGACCTACGAGCAGTACTTC. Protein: CSVGGRGTYEQYF.

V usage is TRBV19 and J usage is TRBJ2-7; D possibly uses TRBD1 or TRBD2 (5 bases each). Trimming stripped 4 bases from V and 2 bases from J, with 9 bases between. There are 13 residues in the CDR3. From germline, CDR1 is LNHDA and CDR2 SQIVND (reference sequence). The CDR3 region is CASSTLGAYEQYF. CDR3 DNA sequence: TGTGCCAGTAGTACCCTGGGGGCCTACGAGCAGTACTTC.

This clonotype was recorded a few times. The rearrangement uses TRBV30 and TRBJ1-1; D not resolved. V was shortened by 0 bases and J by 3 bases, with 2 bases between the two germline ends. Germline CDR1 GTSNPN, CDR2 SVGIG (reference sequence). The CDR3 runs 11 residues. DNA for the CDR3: TGTGCCTGGAGTGTACACACTGAAGCTTTCTTT. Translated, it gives CAWSVHTEAFF.

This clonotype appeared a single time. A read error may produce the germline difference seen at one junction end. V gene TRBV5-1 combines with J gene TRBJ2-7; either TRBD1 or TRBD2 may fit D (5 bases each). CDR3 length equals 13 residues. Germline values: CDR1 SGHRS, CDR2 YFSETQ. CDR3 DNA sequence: TGCGCCAGCAGGTTGGGACGGAGAAACGAGCAGTACTTC. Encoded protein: CASRLGRRNEQYF.

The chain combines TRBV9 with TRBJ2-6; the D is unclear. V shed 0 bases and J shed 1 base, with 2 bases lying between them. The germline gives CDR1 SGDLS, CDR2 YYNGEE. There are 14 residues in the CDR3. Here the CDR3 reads CASSVGSGANVLTF. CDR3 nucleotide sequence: TGTGCCAGCAGCGTAGGATCTGGGGCCAACGTCCTGACTTTC.

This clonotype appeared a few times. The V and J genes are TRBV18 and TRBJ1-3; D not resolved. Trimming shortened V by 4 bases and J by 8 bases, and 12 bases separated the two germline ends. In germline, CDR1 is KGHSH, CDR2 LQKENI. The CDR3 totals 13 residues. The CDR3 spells CASSRILGDTIYF. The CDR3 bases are TGTGCCAGCTCACGGATTTTGGGAGACACCATATATTTT.